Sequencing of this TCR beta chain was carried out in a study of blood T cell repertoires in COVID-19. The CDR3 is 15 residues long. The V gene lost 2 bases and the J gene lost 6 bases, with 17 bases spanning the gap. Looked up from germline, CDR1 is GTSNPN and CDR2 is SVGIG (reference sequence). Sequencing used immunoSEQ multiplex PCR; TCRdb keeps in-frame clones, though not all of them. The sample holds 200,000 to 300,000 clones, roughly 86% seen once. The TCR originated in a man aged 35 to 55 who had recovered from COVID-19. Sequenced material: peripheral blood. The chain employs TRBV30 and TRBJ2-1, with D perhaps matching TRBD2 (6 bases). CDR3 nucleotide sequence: TGTGCCTGGAGTCTTAAACCTCTAGCGCTCAATGAGCAGTTCTTC. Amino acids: CAWSLKPLALNEQFF. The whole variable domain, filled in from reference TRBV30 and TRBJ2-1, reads SQTIHQWPATLVQPVGSPLSLECTVEGTSNPNLYWYRQAAGRGLQLLFYSVGIGQISSEVPQNLSASRPQDRQFILSSKKLLLSDSGFYLCAWSLKPLALNEQFFGPGTRLTVL.